This is a list of T cell receptor beta chains from one sample in a study of OX40 agonist ivuxolimab in advanced cancers. TCRdb keeps only in-frame clones here, not all; method: immunoSEQ multiplex PCR. The profile shows approximately 60,000 clones, about 80% of them singletons. The sample was CD4+ or CD8+ T cells sorted from blood, taken in a trial of the OX40 agonist ivuxolimab. The receptors shown here come from an adult with an advanced solid tumor such as melanoma, head and neck, liver or kidney cancer. Each CDR3 is given without its conserved first and last residue.

J gene | V gene | CDR3 protein
TRBJ2-6 | TRBV27 | ASSGRYGYSGANVLT
TRBJ2-5 | TRBV2 | ASSERRARQETQY
TRBJ1-5 | TRBV28 | ASRLQGQPQH
TRBJ2-7 | TRBV18 | ARRGTSGDVSYEQY
TRBJ2-5 | TRBV5-1 | ASSLLVGSGETQY
TRBJ2-3 | TRBV28 | ASRHRTSGRAADTQY
TRBJ2-5 | TRBV30 | AWSRPGTEETQY
TRBJ2-3 | TRBV27 | ASSDQAIGGGDTQY
TRBJ2-2 | TRBV5-4 | ASSPGLAGGVPGELF
TRBJ1-1 | TRBV7-2 | ASTTTVLTEAF
TRBJ1-5 | TRBV28 | ASSTSGQGGNQPQH
TRBJ2-3 | TRBV27 | ASSYRGSTDTQY
TRBJ2-2 | TRBV19 | ASSQPRATSGRRFTGELF
TRBJ1-4 | TRBV7-9 | ASSQRPEGEKLF
TRBJ2-7 | TRBV4-1 | ASSQVENLGSYEQY
TRBJ1-3 | TRBV7-2 | ASSSNVGQSGNTIY
TRBJ1-1 | TRBV7-9 | ASILRDTEAF
TRBJ2-1 | TRBV18 | ASSPPQGVGEQF
TRBJ2-4 | TRBV2 | ATRGRALAKNIQY
TRBJ2-3 | TRBV9 | ASSRTPTGNTQY
TRBJ2-1 | TRBV5-1 | ASSLAVTTGGEDEQF
TRBJ2-3 | TRBV4-1 | ASSQDSTGGWDTQY
TRBJ1-6 | TRBV30 | AWKRRVSYNSPLH
TRBJ2-3 | TRBV11-2 | ASSLVRAQY
TRBJ1-4 | TRBV2 | ASSRTGRGEKLF
TRBJ1-2 | TRBV15 | ATSRRDPRANYGYT
TRBJ1-2 | TRBV6-5 | VSSSAGGNYGYT
TRBJ1-1 | TRBV6-6 | ASSFDTEAF
TRBJ1-1 | TRBV11-3 | ASSLDPAHPEAF
TRBJ2-5 | TRBV12-5 | ASGLGQDQETQY
TRBJ2-5 | TRBV5-4 | ASSLGGRAGGGTAQY
TRBJ2-1 | TRBV7-2 | ASSLVGTQARKQF
TRBJ2-5 | TRBV2 | ASGGRGRQETQY
TRBJ1-3 | TRBV29-1 | SVGVSGVNTIY
TRBJ1-2 | TRBV19 | ASSPTGNRDGYT
TRBJ1-1 | TRBV5-1 | ASSFSGQATF
TRBJ1-2 | TRBV28 | ASSFGGDGYT
TRBJ2-1 | TRBV7-3 | ASSQAGDREQF
TRBJ1-1 | TRBV28 | ASTPAGRTEAF
TRBJ1-1 | TRBV5-1 | ASSLLMGTEAF
TRBJ2-7 | TRBV6-1 | ASSVTRQATSYEQY
TRBJ2-7 | TRBV18 | ASSPDRRLSYEQY
TRBJ2-5 | TRBV7-7 | ASRSDRQETQY
TRBJ2-7 | TRBV7-3 | ASSQWDRSSPNEQY
TRBJ2-5 | TRBV10-1 | ASSMGLAGVETQY
TRBJ2-6 | TRBV30 | AWSVKGANVLT
TRBJ2-3 | TRBV7-9 | ASSTTRGTGNTDTQY
TRBJ2-5 | TRBV19 | ASSIGGSGSGIQETQY
TRBJ2-7 | TRBV4-2 | ASSQLVQGGYEQY